Below are 31 T cell receptor beta chains sequenced from a single sample in a study of PD-1 blockade in classical Hodgkin lymphoma. Generated by immunoSEQ multiplex PCR, the TCRdb table keeps only in-frame clones and is missing some. Of around 11,000 clones in the sample, approximately 82% were seen once. Brentuximab vedotin exposure varied, and every patient relapsed after autologous stem cell transplantation. The sequencing used peripheral blood mononuclear cells (PBMCs), collected before the second cycle of nivolumab. The receptors derive from a human donor with classical Hodgkin lymphoma.

V gene TRBV19 combines with J gene TRBJ2-5, with D possibly being TRBD1 (6 bases). This CDR3 has 13 residues. The V end lost 4 bases, the J end lost 2 bases, and 8 bases lay between the germline ends. Germline-derived CDR1 and CDR2 are LNHDA and SQIVND (reference sequence). CDR3 amino acids: CASSTTGQETQYF. The CDR3 DNA reads as TGTGCCAGTAGTACAACAGGGCAAGAGACCCAGTACTTC.

This chain connects TRBV5-1 to TRBJ2-5; 7 bases agree with TRBD2. The CDR3 has 15 amino acids. V lost 1 base, J lost 4 bases, and 7 bases stayed unmatched. Germline assignment: CDR1 SGHRS and CDR2 YFSETQ. In nucleotides, the CDR3 is TGCGCCAGCAGCTTGATGAGCGGGGTTGCAGAGACCCAGTACTTC. It yields the protein CASSLMSGVAETQYF.

The chain couples TRBV7-9 to TRBJ1-1; D perhaps matches TRBD1 (6 bases). Germline lookup yields CDR1 SEHNR and CDR2 FQNEAQ (reference sequence). V was shortened by 5 bases and J by 3 bases, with 13 bases between the two germline ends. This CDR3 contains 14 residues. This CDR3 reads CASSQRGKHTEAFF. The CDR3 coding sequence is TGTGCCAGCAGCCAAAGGGGGAAACACACTGAAGCTTTCTTT. The full variable domain, rest sourced from reference TRBV7-9 and TRBJ1-1, is DTGVSQNPRHKITKRGQNVTFRCDPISEHNRLYWYRQTLGQGPEFLTYFQNEAQLEKSRLLSDRFSAERPKGSFSTLEIQRTEQGDSAMYLCASSQRGKHTEAFFGQGTRLTVV.

This chain's CDR3 is CASSVAVTGVSGELFF. The CDR3 DNA reads as TGTGCCAGCAGCGTAGCTGTGACAGGGGTTTCCGGGGAGCTGTTTTTT. The chain combines TRBV9 with TRBJ2-2, with 8 nucleotides matching TRBD1. After removal of 0 bases from V and 6 bases from J, the junction contained 7 bases not matched to a gene. Germline V CDR1 and CDR2: SGDLS, YYNGEE. The length of the CDR3 is 16 residues.

The rearrangement joins TRBV19 to TRBJ2-2, with 11 nucleotides matching TRBD2. Germline CDR1 and CDR2: LNHDA and SQIVND (reference sequence). This CDR3 comprises 18 residues. V trimming: 7 bases; J trimming: 6 bases; junction bases outside the gene matches: 16. This CDR3 reads CASKKLAGVGAPPGELFF. CDR3 DNA: TGTGCCAGTAAGAAACTAGCGGGAGTCGGGGCTCCCCCCGGGGAGCTGTTTTTT.

The genes are TRBV5-5 and TRBJ2-7; TRBD1 is a possible D gene (6 bases). CDR1 SGHKS and CDR2 YYEKEE come from the germline V gene (reference sequence). There are 15 residues in the CDR3. The V gene lost 0 bases and the J gene lost 2 bases, with 12 bases spanning the gap. The CDR3 DNA is TGTGCCAGCAGCTTGGCCCCACAGGGAACCTACGAGCAGTACTTC. Translation: CASSLAPQGTYEQYF.

The chain is built from TRBV2 and TRBJ2-5; TRBD2 agrees at 11 bases. Losses at the gene ends were 8 bases for V and 5 bases for J; bases not matched to a gene: 4. The CDR3 has 13 residues. Germline loops: CDR1 SNHLY, CDR2 FYNNEI. The CDR3 nucleotides read TGTGCCAGCGGGGGACTAGCGGAGGAGACCCAGTACTTC. Translating gives CASGGLAEETQYF.

J is TRBJ2-3 and V is TRBV30; D assignment may be TRBD1 or TRBD2 (5 bases each). This CDR3 spans 15 amino acids. Trimming left V 5 bases short and J 0 bases short, with 15 bases between. Germline V gene sequence: CDR1 GTSNPN, CDR2 SVGIG (reference sequence). The CDR3 nucleotides are TGTGCCTGGTGGGGTCTGGGGGAGAGCACAGATACGCAGTATTTT. Translated, it gives CAWWGLGESTDTQYF.

The genes are TRBV4-3 and TRBJ2-1; TRBD2 matches at 14 bases. The V and J ends lost 0 bases and 7 bases, in that order; junction bases with no gene match: 5. Germline values: CDR1 LGHNA, CDR2 YSLEER. The CDR3 is 17 residues long. The CDR3 spells CASSQDRLAGGANEQFF. The CDR3 DNA is TGCGCCAGCAGCCAAGACAGACTAGCGGGGGGGGCTAATGAGCAGTTCTTC.

The count of this clone is one. CDR3 sequence (DNA): TGTGCCAGCAGCTTAGGGCAGCCCGAAAACATTCAGTACTTC. Translating gives CASSLGQPENIQYF. The J gene is TRBJ2-4, the V gene TRBV7-8; D is undetermined. CDR3 length: 14 residues. CDR1 and CDR2 (germline): SGHVS, FQNEAQ. V lost 1 base to trimming and J lost 5 bases, with 9 bases between them. The full variable domain, in which reference TRBV7-8 and TRBJ2-4 provide the parts outside the CDR3, is GAGVSQSPRYKVAKRGQDVALRCDPISGHVSLFWYQQALGQGPEFLTYFQNEAQLDKSGLPSDRFFAERPEGSVSTLKIQRTQQEDSAVYLCASSLGQPENIQYFGAGTRLSVL.

The gene calls are TRBV5-4 and TRBJ2-4; TRBD1 matches 11 bases. This CDR3 is 15 amino acids long. The ends lost 1 base at V and 8 bases at J; junction bases unmatched: 5. Germline V lookup: CDR1 SGHNT, CDR2 YYREEE (reference sequence). CDR3 nucleotide sequence: TGTGCCAGCAGCTTGCGGCGGACAGGGGGCTACATTCAGTACTTC. Its protein product is CASSLRRTGGYIQYF.

DNA of the CDR3: TGTGCCAGCAGCAGTCGTGTTCGGACAGGGGTTACCTCTGGAAACACCATATATTTT. This translates into CASSSRVRTGVTSGNTIYF. The chain combines TRBV7-9 with TRBJ1-3; 9 bases are a match to TRBD1. V lost 5 bases, J lost 0 bases, and 14 bases stayed unmatched. The CDR3 runs 19 residues. Germline V CDR1 and CDR2: SEHNR, FQNEAQ (reference sequence).

This clone was recorded once. V gene TRBV28 combines with J gene TRBJ2-3; 11 bases align to TRBD2. Germline values: CDR1 MDHEN, CDR2 SYDVKM. The CDR3 covers 17 residues. V shed 2 bases and J 5 bases; nucleotides not matched to a gene: 9. The CDR3 sequence: CASSLGFFGLAGDTQYF. In nucleotides, the CDR3 is TGTGCCAGCAGTTTAGGATTTTTTGGACTAGCGGGAGATACGCAGTATTTT.

The chain couples TRBV5-4 to TRBJ1-1; D unclear. Germline CDR1 is SGHNT and CDR2 is YYREEE (reference sequence). CDR3 length equals 12 residues. The V end lost 5 bases, the J end lost 6 bases, and 11 bases lay between the germline ends. The CDR3 DNA is TGTGCCAGCAGACTTGACTGGGCTGAAGCTTTCTTT. Residues: CASRLDWAEAFF.

In this sample, this clone turned up once. The CDR3 coding sequence is TGTGCCAGCATCGGATGGCTAGCGGGGGGTCCCTACGAGCAGTACTTC. It yields the protein CASIGWLAGGPYEQYF. V and J are TRBV2 and TRBJ2-7; 11 bases map to TRBD2. Germline CDR1 reads SNHLY; CDR2 reads FYNNEI. With V trimmed by 7 bases and J by 2 bases, 10 bases remained unmatched. This CDR3 has 16 amino acids.

This clone was counted once. This rearrangement joins TRBV5-1 to TRBJ1-2; the match to TRBD1 covers 9 bases. This CDR3 comprises 14 residues. Per germline, CDR1 SGHRS and CDR2 YFSETQ. Trimming at V came to 0 bases and at J to 8 bases, leaving 5 bases not matched to a gene. The CDR3 bases are TGCGCCAGCAGCTTGGAGGGACAGGGTTTGGGCTACACCTTC. It is translated as CASSLEGQGLGYTF.

This clone is a singleton in its sample. The CDR3 DNA is TGTGCCAGCAGCGCGGCCTGGGGGCTAAACTATGGCTACACCTTC. It specifies CASSAAWGLNYGYTF. V is TRBV5-4 and J is TRBJ1-2, with a possible D match to TRBD1 (6 bases). The CDR3 runs 15 residues. V gave up 4 bases and J gave up 2 bases, with 15 bases separating them. Germline assignment: CDR1 SGHNT and CDR2 YYREEE (reference sequence).

This clone showed up just a few times. V is TRBV2 and J is TRBJ2-1, with TRBD2 identical over 9 bases. The germline V gene has CDR1 SNHLY and CDR2 FYNNEI. The CDR3 covers 18 residues. The J segment lost 5 bases and the V segment lost 3 bases, leaving 14 bases of the junction unmatched. CDR3 in DNA: TGTGCCAGCAGTGACGGGGGGCCGTCACTAGCGGGTGACAATGAGCAGTTCTTC. It translates to CASSDGGPSLAGDNEQFF.

The J gene is TRBJ2-1, the V gene TRBV2; a weak D match, TRBD2 (6 bases). V was clipped by 7 bases and J by 6 bases, with 19 bases between them. Germline-derived CDR1 and CDR2 are SNHLY and FYNNEI. The CDR3 is made up of 15 amino acids. CDR3 sequence reads: CASIRISGPGNEQFF. The CDR3 DNA is TGTGCCAGCATTAGGATTAGCGGTCCAGGCAATGAGCAGTTCTTC.

CDR3 nucleotide sequence: TGCAGCGGTGGGAGGGCGGGTTACAATGAGCAGTTCTTC. This translates into CSGGRAGYNEQFF. The chain links TRBV29-1 to TRBJ2-1; 7 bases are shared with TRBD2. Germline trimming cut 7 bases from V and 4 bases from J; bases unmatched to any gene: 7. Per the germline V gene, CDR1 is SQVTM and CDR2 is ANQGSEA. The CDR3 runs 13 residues.

This sequence joins TRBV9 and TRBJ2-1; 9 nucleotides match TRBD2. Germline values: CDR1 SGDLS, CDR2 YYNGEE. V lost 0 bases to trimming and J lost 4 bases; unmatched junction nucleotides: 5. The CDR3 runs 16 residues. CDR3 region: CASSVELAGGYNEQFF. CDR3 DNA: TGTGCCAGCAGCGTAGAGTTGGCGGGAGGGTACAATGAGCAGTTCTTC.

This clone appeared a single time. The V and J genes are TRBV11-1 and TRBJ2-7; TRBD1 aligns across 7 bases. Trimming cost V 0 bases and J 1 base; bases outside gene matches: 6. CDR1 is SGHAT, CDR2 FQDESV, per germline (reference sequence). This CDR3 has 16 amino acids. The CDR3 sequence: CASSLAGTEGSYEQYF. In DNA form, the CDR3 reads TGTGCCAGCAGCTTAGCGGGGACAGAGGGATCCTACGAGCAGTACTTC.

In DNA, the CDR3 is TGTGCCCGTGTTTATGCGGGAGGGCAGTTCTTC. It codes for CARVYAGGQFF. V and J are TRBV9 and TRBJ2-1, with TRBD2 matching over 8 bases. Losses at the gene ends were 10 bases for V and 12 bases for J; bases not matched to a gene: 9. From germline, CDR1 is SGDLS and CDR2 YYNGEE. The CDR3 loop spans 11 amino acids.

The gene calls are TRBV28 and TRBJ1-2; unclear D gene. Trimming took 5 bases from V and 2 from J, leaving 15 bases between them. The CDR3 totals 15 residues. Germline V gene sequence: CDR1 MDHEN, CDR2 SYDVKM. In DNA form, the CDR3 reads TGTGCCAGCAGTCCTAGTGGCAGTCTGAACTATGGCTACACCTTC. The encoded protein is CASSPSGSLNYGYTF.

This clone showed up just once. In DNA, the CDR3 is TGTGCCAGCAGCCACCTCGGGAGAGAGGGGGAAGAGACCCAGTACTTC. Amino acids: CASSHLGREGEETQYF. The V and J genes are TRBV4-2 and TRBJ2-5; D might be TRBD1 or TRBD2, each matching 6 bases. This CDR3 comprises 16 residues. Germline loops: CDR1 LGHNA, CDR2 YNFKEQ. Trimming stripped 3 bases from V and 3 bases from J, with 17 bases between.

The V and J genes are TRBV7-2 and TRBJ2-1, with 7 bases that match TRBD1. The germline gives CDR1 SGHTA, CDR2 FQGNSA. V lost 4 bases, J lost 9 bases, and 9 bases stayed unmatched. The CDR3 is 14 residues long. CDR3 amino acids: CASSSQTGLSEQFF. Here the CDR3 DNA reads TGTGCCAGCAGCTCCCAGACAGGGCTTAGTGAGCAGTTCTTC.

The J gene is TRBJ2-4, the V gene TRBV4-2; 11 bases are shared with TRBD1. The CDR3 is made up of 15 amino acids. Germline CDR1 is LGHNA and CDR2 is YNFKEQ. V lost 5 bases, J lost 8 bases, and 8 bases stayed unmatched. The CDR3 DNA follows: TGTGCCAGCAGCTTGCGGCGGACAGGGGGCTACATTCAGTACTTC. Translated, it gives CASSLRRTGGYIQYF.

V is TRBV4-1 and J is TRBJ2-5, with no clear D. The germline V gene encodes CDR1 MGHRA and CDR2 YSYEKL. The CDR3 is 14 amino acids. Trimming shortened V by 3 bases and J by 1 base, and 9 bases separated the two germline ends. In DNA, the CDR3 is TGCGCCAGCAGCCAGTTCATGGGCCAAGAGACCCAGTACTTC. As protein: CASSQFMGQETQYF.

The chain is built from TRBV2 and TRBJ1-1, with D perhaps TRBD1 (5 bases). CDR1 is SNHLY and CDR2 is FYNNEI in the germline V gene. CDR3 length equals 13 residues. The ends were cut back, 7 bases at V and 1 base at J, with 10 bases in the middle. The CDR3 reads CASKYDRNTEAFF. CDR3 sequence (DNA): TGTGCCAGCAAATATGACAGGAACACTGAAGCTTTCTTT.

The CDR3: CASSIQRWEPLHF. CDR3 nucleotide sequence: TGTGCCAGTAGTATTCAACGGTGGGAACCCCTCCACTTT. The chain joins TRBV19 to TRBJ1-6; no clear D gene. Germline values: CDR1 LNHDA, CDR2 SQIVND (reference sequence). V was trimmed by 3 bases and J by 12 bases, leaving 12 bases between them. CDR3 size: 13 residues.

This sequence joins TRBV5-1 and TRBJ2-4; TRBD1 matches 8 bases. Germline-derived CDR1 and CDR2 are SGHRS and YFSETQ. The CDR3 is made up of 14 amino acids. The V segment lost 2 bases and the J segment 9 bases; nucleotides outside the gene matches: 7. CDR3 sequence reads: CASSLQGEFGIQYF. The CDR3 coding sequence is TGCGCCAGCAGCTTACAGGGGGAATTTGGCATTCAGTACTTC. Supplemented by reference TRBV5-1 and TRBJ2-4, the full variable domain reads KAGVTQTPRYLIKTRGQQVTLSCSPISGHRSVSWYQQTPGQGLQFLFEYFSETQRNKGNFPGRFSGRQFSNSRSEMNVSTLELGDSALYLCASSLQGEFGIQYFGAGTRLSVL.